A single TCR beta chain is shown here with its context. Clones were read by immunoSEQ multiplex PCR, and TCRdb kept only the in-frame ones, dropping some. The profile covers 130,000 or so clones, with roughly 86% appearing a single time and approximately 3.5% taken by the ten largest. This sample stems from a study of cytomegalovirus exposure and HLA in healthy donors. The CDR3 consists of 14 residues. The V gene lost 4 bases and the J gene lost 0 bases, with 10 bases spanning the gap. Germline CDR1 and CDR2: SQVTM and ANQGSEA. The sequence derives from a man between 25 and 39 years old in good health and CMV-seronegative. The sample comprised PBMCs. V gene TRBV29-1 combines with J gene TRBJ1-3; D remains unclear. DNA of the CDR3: TGCAGCGTTGTGAATCGGGGCTCTGGAAACACCATATATTTT. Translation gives CSVVNRGSGNTIYF. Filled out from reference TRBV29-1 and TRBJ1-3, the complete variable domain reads SAVISQKPSRDICQRGTSLTIQCQVDSQVTMMFWYRQQPGQSLTLIATANQGSEATYESGFVIDKFPISRPNLTFSTLTVSNMSPEDSSIYLCSVVNRGSGNTIYFGEGSWLTVV.